These 27 T cell receptor beta chains were all obtained from the same sample, sequenced in a study of blood T cell repertoires in COVID-19. This table comes from immunoSEQ multiplex PCR, and its TCRdb copy is limited to in-frame clones, with some not included. The table has about 82,000 clones, 85% seen once; the top ten hold 18%. The specimen sequenced was peripheral blood. The receptor set was obtained from a man older than 75 with active or convalescent COVID-19.

The V and J genes are TRBV3-1 (or the pseudogene TRBV3-2) and TRBJ1-4; TRBD1 agrees at 9 bases. V gave up 3 bases and J gave up 8 bases; unmatched junction bases: 7. Germline V gene sequence: CDR1 LGHDT, CDR2 YNNKEL (reference sequence). This CDR3 region has 15 residues. CDR3 protein: CASSQTGTGLEKLFF. CDR3 DNA sequence: TGTGCCAGCAGCCAGACCGGGACAGGGTTGGAAAAACTGTTTTTT.

This clone was counted only a few times. V is TRBV6-1 and J is TRBJ1-5; D not resolved. In germline, CDR1 is MNHNS, CDR2 SASEGT. V was cut by 0 bases and J by 7 bases, with 13 bases left in between. The CDR3 totals 15 residues. DNA for the CDR3: TGTGCCAGCAGTGAAGCGCCGCGGGGAGGCCAGCCCCAGCATTTT. This gives the protein CASSEAPRGGQPQHF.

The chain links TRBV5-5 to TRBJ2-5, with D uncertain. V lost 4 bases and J lost 5, with 18 bases in between. Germline V gene lookup returns CDR1 SGHKS and CDR2 YYEKEE (reference sequence). The CDR3 totals 15 residues. Written as DNA, the CDR3 is TGTGCCAGCAGCCATGCCAGCGACCCTGGGGAGACCCAGTACTTC. The encoded protein is CASSHASDPGETQYF.

This sequence joins TRBV21-1 and TRBJ2-7; the table's D gene call, TRBD1, was not cross checked with the DNA. TRBV21-1 is a known pseudogene. This CDR3 has 14 amino acids. In DNA, the CDR3 is TGTGCCAGCCCCCGACAGGGCAGCTCCTACGAGCAGTACGTC. It translates to CASPRQGSSYEQYV.

This clone was detected a few times. The chain is built from TRBV27 and TRBJ1-2; a weak D match, TRBD1 (6 bases). The CDR3 has 11 residues. Trimming left V 9 bases short and J 4 bases short, with 9 bases between. Germline V gives CDR1 MNHEY, CDR2 SMNVEV (reference sequence). CDR3 residues: CASGRGYGYTF. In nucleotides, the CDR3 is TGTGCCAGTGGCAGGGGCTATGGCTACACCTTC.

This chain connects TRBV6-5 to TRBJ2-4; TRBD1 matches 7 bases. The CDR3 totals 15 residues. Germline V gene sequence: CDR1 MNHEY, CDR2 SVGAGI. The junction had 4 bases not matched to a gene; V was cut back by 0 bases and J by 5 bases. The CDR3 nucleotides are TGTGCCAGCAGTTACTCGAACAGGGGAGAAAACATTCAGTACTTC. Residues: CASSYSNRGENIQYF.

In the case of this clone: This CDR3 is also generated by other DNA sequences in the sample. The chain joins TRBV7-9 to TRBJ2-5; TRBD2 matches 7 bases. The CDR3 sequence is 13 residues long. Trimming cost V 4 bases and J 4 bases; bases outside gene matches: 3. Germline loops: CDR1 SEHNR, CDR2 FQNEAQ (reference sequence). In nucleotides, the CDR3 is TGTGCCAGCAGCTCGGGGGGTTTAGAGACCCAGTACTTC. Encoded protein: CASSSGGLETQYF.

The chain links TRBV4-2 to TRBJ2-2; perhaps TRBD2 as D (6 bases). CDR3 length: 16 residues. Germline assignment: CDR1 LGHNA and CDR2 YNFKEQ. V lost 0 bases, J lost 2 bases, and 10 bases lay in between. CDR3 bases: TGTGCCAGCAGCCAAGAGGGCGGGGCTAACACCGGGGAGCTGTTTTTT. Protein product: CASSQEGGANTGELFF.

This rearrangement joins TRBV14 to TRBJ2-7; 7 bases line up with TRBD1. Trimming at V came to 5 bases and at J to 6 bases, leaving 4 bases not matched to a gene. The CDR3 covers 12 residues. Germline V lookup: CDR1 SGHDN, CDR2 FVKESK. The CDR3 sequence is CASSKGQFEQYV. The CDR3 DNA is TGTGCCAGCAGCAAGGGACAGTTCGAGCAGTACGTC.

This chain connects TRBV9 to TRBJ1-3; TRBD1 aligns across 8 bases. Trimming cost V 3 bases and J 4 bases; bases outside gene matches: 18. The germline gives CDR1 SGDLS, CDR2 YYNGEE. The CDR3 totals 19 residues. The CDR3 loop reads CASSDRVPGQVSGGNTIYF. In DNA, the CDR3 is TGTGCCAGCAGCGACAGAGTCCCGGGACAGGTCTCGGGGGGAAACACCATATATTTT.

This clone showed up just a few times. The chain joins TRBV7-3 to TRBJ2-3; D ambiguous. The CDR3 is 12 residues long. CDR1 and CDR2 from the germline V gene are SGHTA and FQGTGA. V lost 2 bases and J 8 bases, leaving 8 bases between the germline ends. The CDR3, as DNA: TGTGCCAGCAGCTTAGCCTTCGGTACGCAGTATTTT. Amino acid sequence: CASSLAFGTQYF.

To note about this clone: This CDR3 is also generated by other DNA sequences in the sample. J is TRBJ2-1 and V is TRBV24-1; 12 positions match TRBD2. Germline V CDR1 and CDR2: KGHDR, SFDVKD. The J segment lost 8 bases and the V segment lost 2 bases, leaving 3 bases of the junction unmatched. This CDR3 has 15 residues. CDR3 DNA: TGTGCCACCAGTGATTGGACTAGCGGGATTTATGAGCAGTTCTTC. Translated: CATSDWTSGIYEQFF.

The chain recombines TRBV6-1 with TRBJ1-1, with D maybe TRBD1 (5 bases). The CDR3 contains 15 residues. The V gene lost 3 bases and the J gene lost 6 bases, with 17 bases spanning the gap. Germline V CDR1 and CDR2: MNHNS, SASEGT. CDR3 sequence: CASSEILQGWAEAFF. The CDR3 bases are TGTGCCAGCAGTGAGATTCTTCAGGGATGGGCTGAAGCTTTCTTT.

The J gene is TRBJ2-2, the V gene TRBV3-1 (or the pseudogene TRBV3-2); D gene uncertain. This CDR3 is built from 16 residues. Looked up from germline, CDR1 is LGHDT and CDR2 is YNNKEL (reference sequence). V gave up 1 base and J gave up 0 bases, with 9 bases separating them. CDR3 DNA: TGTGCCAGCAGCCAAGGGGTAGCAGCGAACACCGGGGAGCTGTTTTTT. Its translation: CASSQGVAANTGELFF.

V and J are TRBV28 and TRBJ1-5, with TRBD1 identical over 12 bases. V lost 2 bases and J lost 2; bases outside the gene matches: 4. The CDR3 is 17 amino acids. Germline V gene lookup returns CDR1 MDHEN and CDR2 SYDVKM. The CDR3 spells CASSLPGTGGGNQPQHF. In DNA form, the CDR3 reads TGTGCCAGCAGTTTACCGGGGACAGGGGGCGGCAATCAGCCCCAGCATTTT.

V gene TRBV5-1 combines with J gene TRBJ1-6; no firm D call. Trimming removed 0 bases at V and 6 bases at J, with 13 bases between. Germline V gives CDR1 SGHRS, CDR2 YFSETQ. This CDR3 has 16 amino acids. The CDR3 is CASSLVSSSGNSPLHF. DNA for the CDR3: TGCGCCAGCAGCTTGGTCTCGTCTTCGGGTAATTCACCCCTCCACTTT.

CDR3 in amino acids: CASSSGQSTDTQYF. The CDR3 DNA reads as TGCGCCAGCAGCTCGGGACAGTCCACAGATACGCAGTATTTT. The V call is TRBV5-1, the J call TRBJ2-3; 7 nucleotides align to TRBD1. The CDR3 sequence is 14 residues long. V trimming: 3 bases; J trimming: 2 bases; junction bases outside the gene matches: 3. Germline V gives CDR1 SGHRS, CDR2 YFSETQ.

The chain uses TRBV5-1 and TRBJ2-3, with 8 bases matching TRBD1. Germline V gene lookup returns CDR1 SGHRS and CDR2 YFSETQ. The length of the CDR3 is 14 residues. V lost 3 bases and J lost 0; bases outside the gene matches: 0. The CDR3 sequence is CASSWDRSTDTQYF. CDR3 nucleotides: TGCGCCAGCAGCTGGGACAGGAGCACAGATACGCAGTATTTT.

V and J are TRBV7-3 and TRBJ2-2, with a weak D call TRBD1 (5 bases). CDR1 SGHTA and CDR2 FQGTGA come from the germline V gene. V was shortened by 5 bases and J by 4 bases, with 11 bases between the two germline ends. The CDR3 is made up of 14 amino acids. CDR3 sequence (DNA): TGTGCCAGCAGCGTAGGACAAGCCACCGGGGAGCTGTTTTTT. Protein: CASSVGQATGELFF.

This clone was found once. The CDR3 here is CAIIGGYYEQYV. Written as DNA, the CDR3 is TGTGCCATCATAGGGGGTTACTACGAGCAGTACGTC. The rearrangement joins TRBV10-3 to TRBJ2-7, with D tentatively TRBD1 (6 bases). V was cut by 7 bases and J by 3 bases, with 10 bases left in between. Germline assignment: CDR1 ENHRY and CDR2 SYGVKD. The CDR3 loop spans 12 amino acids.

The chain recombines TRBV19 with TRBJ1-3, with D unresolved. Trimming removed 1 base at V and 3 bases at J, with 4 bases between. This CDR3 has 13 residues. The V gene's germline CDR1 is LNHDA and CDR2 SQIVND (reference sequence). For the CDR3, the DNA is TGTGCCAGTAGTATAGGTATTGGAAACACCATATATTTT. Translating gives CASSIGIGNTIYF.

This rearrangement joins TRBV10-3 to TRBJ1-4; tentatively, D is TRBD1 (6 bases). Germline CDR1 is ENHRY and CDR2 is SYGVKD. There are 14 residues in the CDR3. V lost 10 bases and J lost 6, with 18 bases in between. The CDR3 protein is CASSRTVADEKLFF. DNA of the CDR3: TGTGCCAGCTCCCGGACAGTGGCGGATGAAAAACTGTTTTTT.

The J gene is TRBJ2-7, the V gene TRBV21-1; the table's D call, TRBD2, was not checked against the DNA. TRBV21-1 is a pseudogene locus. The CDR3 covers 15 residues. CDR3 residues: CASSKAAGLWYEQYV. Here the CDR3 DNA reads TGTGCCAGCAGCAAAGCAGCGGGGCTTTGGTACGAGCAGTACGTC.

V gene TRBV5-4 combines with J gene TRBJ1-4; 9 bases map to TRBD1. The CDR3 has 14 amino acids. In germline, CDR1 is SGHNT, CDR2 YYREEE (reference sequence). J was trimmed by 7 bases and V by 4 bases; bases with no gene match: 5. The CDR3 loop is CASSPGTGREKLFF. In nucleotides, the CDR3 is TGTGCCAGCAGCCCCGGGACAGGGCGTGAAAAACTGTTTTTT.

This clone has only one observation. The chain is built from TRBV19 and TRBJ1-3; D is unresolved. V was cut by 1 base and J by 0 bases, with 13 bases left in between. Germline CDR1 LNHDA, CDR2 SQIVND (reference sequence). The CDR3 is 17 amino acids. CDR3 sequence reads: CASSIGADFISGNTIYF. CDR3 coding DNA: TGTGCCAGTAGTATAGGGGCGGACTTTATCTCTGGAAACACCATATATTTT.

The J gene is TRBJ1-2, the V gene TRBV11-2, with TRBD1 identical over 9 bases. CDR1 and CDR2 (germline): SGHAT, FQNNGV. The CDR3 loop spans 16 amino acids. J gave up 5 bases and V 5 bases, and 12 bases lay outside the gene matches. The CDR3 DNA reads TGTGCCAGCAGCGCCGGGACAGGGAGTAGTGCGTATGGCTACACCTTC. Amino acid sequence: CASSAGTGSSAYGYTF.

This clone was recorded a few times. The V and J genes are TRBV5-5 and TRBJ1-2; D uncertain. CDR3 length: 15 amino acids. From germline, CDR1 is SGHKS and CDR2 YYEKEE (reference sequence). Trimming stripped 0 bases from V and 4 bases from J, with 13 bases between. CDR3 protein: CASSLARGSSYGYTF. The DNA of the CDR3 is TGTGCCAGCAGCTTGGCTCGGGGATCGAGCTATGGCTACACCTTC.